This T cell receptor (beta chain) was identified in a study of blood T cell repertoires in COVID-19. This clone was counted once. Measured with immunoSEQ multiplex PCR; TCRdb has only the in-frame clones, and not every one. The table includes about 63,000 clones, roughly four fifths detected once. Germline V gene data show CDR1 as LNHDA and CDR2 as SQIVND (reference sequence). This CDR3 has 15 residues. The V end lost 4 bases, the J end lost 8 bases, and 20 bases lay between the germline ends. This sequence was found in a human donor in a cohort sampled during active COVID-19. The V and J genes are TRBV19 and TRBJ1-2; D is unresolved. Material for sequencing was peripheral blood. The DNA for the CDR3 is TGTGCCAGTAGTACCGCACGAGGTAGCGCGTTGGGCTACACCTTC. As protein: CASSTARGSALGYTF.